Listed below are T cell receptor beta chains from one sample, sequenced in a study of blood T cells in healthy people across ages. In TCRdb, the 5' RACE reads were re-called with MiXCR into one record per CDR3 protein. The sample contains some 790,000 distinct CDR3 sequences, around 30% of which appear only once. The material sequenced was blood. The receptors derive from a woman older than 75 in good health. Each CDR3 is given with its conserved first and last residue. A D gene is named only where the DNA matches it firmly. Some rows have no size entry. The others give once, few or many, or a class for an expanded clone.

TRBD1	TRBV5-1	TRBJ2-6	few	CASSVSTGGASSGANVLTF	TGCGCCAGCAGCGTTAGTACAGGGGGCGCGAGTTCTGGGGCCAACGTCCTGACTTTC
TRBD2	TRBV20-1	TRBJ2-2	few	CSARGLAGGPGTGERFF	TGCAGTGCTAGAGGACTAGCGGGGGGGCCTGGCACCGGGGAGCGGTTTTTT
.	TRBV9	TRBJ2-7	many	CASSVSGATYEQYF	TGTGCCAGCAGCGTATCTGGGGCGACCTACGAGCAGTACTTC
.	TRBV20-1	TRBJ2-2	.	CSAREAGPTGELFF	TGCAGTGCTCGGGAAGCGGGTCCCACCGGGGAGCTGTTTTTT
.	TRBV28	TRBJ2-5	many	CASRTGAGTQYF	TGTGCCAGCAGAACGGGAGCCGGGACCCAGTACTTC
.	TRBV3-1	TRBJ2-3	many	CASSQGTVGADTQYF	TGTGCCAGCAGCCAAGGGACAGTTGGTGCAGATACGCAGTATTTT
TRBD1	TRBV4-1	TRBJ2-7	once	CASSRPDRESYEQYF	TGCGCCAGCAGCCGTCCGGACAGGGAATCCTACGAGCAGTACTTC
TRBD2	TRBV20-1	TRBJ2-1	few	CSARSPGTSGGNEQFF	TGCAGTGCTAGATCTCCCGGGACTAGCGGGGGCAATGAGCAGTTCTTC
.	TRBV12-3/TRBV12-4	TRBJ1-1	few	CASRQGGHGVTEAFF	TGTGCCAGCAGACAGGGCGGTCATGGAGTAACTGAAGCTTTCTTT
.	TRBV5-6	TRBJ2-5	.	CASSLGIVPSETQYF	TGTGCCAGCAGCTTGGGTATCGTACCCTCGGAGACCCAGTACTTC
.	TRBV12-3/TRBV12-4	TRBJ1-6	.	CASRSIDYNSPPHF	TGTGCCAGCAGGTCAATAGACTATAATTCACCCCCCCACTTT
.	TRBV7-9	TRBJ1-4	many	CASSPGQKLFF	TGTGCCAGCAGTCCCGGCCAAAAACTGTTTTTT
TRBD1	TRBV25-1	TRBJ2-2	.	CASSTGTGGRGELFF	TGTGCCAGCAGTACCGGGACAGGGGGGCGGGGGGAGCTGTTTTTT
TRBD1	TRBV5-4	TRBJ1-2	.	CASSWESGQGGYTF	TGTGCCAGCAGCTGGGAGTCGGGACAGGGCGGCTACACCTTC
TRBD1	TRBV5-1	TRBJ1-2	many	CASSPFGQGARGYTF	TGCGCCAGCAGCCCATTCGGACAGGGGGCGCGTGGCTACACCTTC
.	TRBV5-1	TRBJ2-1	many	CASSPGEVVNEQFF	TGCGCCAGCTCCCCTGGGGAGGTGGTCAATGAGCAGTTCTTC
.	TRBV5-1	TRBJ2-2	.	CASRKDGLNTGELFF	TGCGCCAGCAGAAAGGACGGATTGAACACCGGGGAGCTGTTTTTT
.	TRBV24-1	TRBJ2-1	.	CATSDYDRYNEQFF	TGTGCCACCAGTGATTACGATAGGTACAATGAGCAGTTCTTC
.	TRBV30	TRBJ2-1	many	CAWSRLVNEQFF	TGTGCCTGGAGTAGACTGGTCAATGAGCAGTTCTTC
TRBD1	TRBV25-1	TRBJ2-5	few	CASSGTDRGIPQYF	TGTGCCAGCAGTGGGACGGACAGGGGGATACCCCAGTACTTC
.	TRBV7-2	TRBJ1-1	.	CASSSAGKNTETFF	TGTGCCAGCAGCTCGGCAGGGAAAAACACTGAAACTTTCTTT
.	TRBV11-3	TRBJ1-1	many	CASSLGVLAEAFF	TGTGCCAGCAGCTTGGGGGTCTTGGCTGAAGCTTTCTTT
.	TRBV12-3/TRBV12-4	TRBJ1-4	many	CASSPLQGTNEKLFF	TGTGCCAGCAGTCCGCTCCAGGGGACTAATGAAAAACTGTTTTTT
.	TRBV7-9	TRBJ1-2	.	CASSLARILVGTGNYGYTF	TGTGCCAGCAGCTTAGCTCGGATCCTGGTTGGTACGGGGAACTATGGCTACACCTTC
TRBD1	TRBV5-1	TRBJ2-6	.	CASSIAPGQESGANVLTF	TGCGCCAGCAGCATTGCCCCGGGACAGGAATCTGGGGCCAACGTCCTGACTTTC
TRBD1	TRBV12-3/TRBV12-4	TRBJ2-7	many	CASSHRDRSNEQYF	TGTGCCAGCAGTCATAGGGACAGGTCGAACGAGCAGTACTTC
TRBD2	TRBV12-3/TRBV12-4	TRBJ2-5	few	CASSRSGGGPETQYF	TGTGCCAGCAGCCGGAGCGGGGGGGGCCCCGAGACCCAGTACTTC
TRBD1	TRBV25-1	TRBJ1-2	.	CASSEGQGRPDHGYTF	TGTGCCAGCAGTGAAGGACAGGGGCGCCCCGACCATGGCTACACCTTC
.	TRBV28	TRBJ2-7	few	CASSLLTTPTGEQYF	TGTGCCAGCAGTTTACTGACTACTCCTACGGGTGAGCAGTACTTC
.	TRBV5-1	TRBJ2-1	.	CASSLRRPGTGQFF	TGCGCCAGCAGCTTGAGGAGACCTGGGACCGGGCAGTTCTTC
TRBD2	TRBV12-3/TRBV12-4	TRBJ2-5	many	CASSLAGTSGVKETQYF	TGTGCCAGCAGTTTAGCCGGGACTAGCGGGGTCAAAGAGACCCAGTACTTC
.	TRBV20-1	TRBJ1-5	.	CSASPATLGQPQHF	TGCAGTGCTAGCCCCGCGACCCTGGGGCAGCCCCAGCATTTT
.	TRBV12-3/TRBV12-4	TRBJ2-2	few	CASSQQGNTGELFF	TGTGCCAGCAGTCAGCAGGGAAACACCGGGGAGCTGTTTTTT
.	TRBV20-1	TRBJ2-7	many	CSARTLGAGVVEQYF	TGCAGTGCTAGAACTCTGGGGGCAGGGGTTGTCGAGCAGTACTTC
.	TRBV6-5	TRBJ1-2	many	CASSYSRLNYGYTF	TGTGCCAGCAGTTACTCCCGACTAAACTATGGCTACACCTTC
.	TRBV28	TRBJ2-3	many	CASSFSTKGPYF	TGTGCCAGCAGTTTTTCGACAAAAGGCCCGTATTTT
TRBD1	TRBV19	TRBJ2-1	.	CASKGGFSSYNEQFF	TGTGCCAGTAAAGGGGGCTTCTCCTCCTACAATGAGCAGTTCTTC
TRBD1	TRBV5-5	TRBJ1-6	few	CASSSGTASYNSPLHF	TGTGCCAGCAGCAGCGGGACAGCAAGCTATAATTCACCCCTCCACTTT
TRBD1	TRBV4-1	TRBJ1-2	few	CASSQSTETGRDYGYTF	TGCGCCAGCAGCCAATCCACTGAGACAGGGAGGGACTATGGCTACACCTTC
.	TRBV6-2/TRBV6-3	TRBJ2-3	.	CASSPPDSLPRADTQYF	TGTGCCAGCAGTCCCCCGGACAGCCTCCCCCGCGCAGATACGCAGTATTTT
TRBD1	TRBV7-8	TRBJ1-5	many	CASSLAERRQGQRPQHF	TGTGCCAGCAGCTTAGCCGAGAGGCGACAGGGACAACGGCCCCAGCATTTT
.	TRBV11-3	TRBJ2-5	.	CASSRGVRETQYF	TGTGCCAGCAGCCGAGGGGTGAGGGAGACCCAGTACTTC
.	TRBV18	TRBJ2-7	.	CASSPLVGNLVDEQYF	TGTGCCAGCTCACCATTGGTGGGGAATTTAGTCGACGAGCAGTACTTC